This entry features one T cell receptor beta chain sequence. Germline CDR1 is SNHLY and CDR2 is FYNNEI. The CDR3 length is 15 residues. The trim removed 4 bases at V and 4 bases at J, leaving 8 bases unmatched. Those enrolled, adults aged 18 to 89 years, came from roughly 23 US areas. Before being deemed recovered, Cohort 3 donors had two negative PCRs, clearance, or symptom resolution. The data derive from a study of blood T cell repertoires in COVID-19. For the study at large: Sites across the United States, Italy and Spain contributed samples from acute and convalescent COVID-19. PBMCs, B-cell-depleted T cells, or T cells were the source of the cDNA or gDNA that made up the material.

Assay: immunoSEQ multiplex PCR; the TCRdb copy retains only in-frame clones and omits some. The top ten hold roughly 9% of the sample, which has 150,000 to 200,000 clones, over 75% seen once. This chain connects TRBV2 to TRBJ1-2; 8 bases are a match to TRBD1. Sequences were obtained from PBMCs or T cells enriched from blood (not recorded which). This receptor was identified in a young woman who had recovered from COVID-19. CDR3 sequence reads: CASSAERDRTYGYTF. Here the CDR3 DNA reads TGTGCCAGCAGTGCCGAAAGGGACAGGACCTATGGCTACACCTTC.